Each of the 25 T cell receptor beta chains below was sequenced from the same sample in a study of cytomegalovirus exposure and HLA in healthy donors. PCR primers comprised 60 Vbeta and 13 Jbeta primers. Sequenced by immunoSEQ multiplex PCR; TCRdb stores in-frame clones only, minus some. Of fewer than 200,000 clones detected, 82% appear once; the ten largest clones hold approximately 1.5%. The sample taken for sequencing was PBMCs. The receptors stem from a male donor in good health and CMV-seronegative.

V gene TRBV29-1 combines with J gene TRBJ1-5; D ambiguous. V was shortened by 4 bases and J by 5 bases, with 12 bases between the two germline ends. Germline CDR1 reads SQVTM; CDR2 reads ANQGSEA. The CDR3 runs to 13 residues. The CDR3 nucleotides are TGCAGCGTTGGCGGGCTTGGGGATCAGCCCCAGCATTTT. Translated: CSVGGLGDQPQHF. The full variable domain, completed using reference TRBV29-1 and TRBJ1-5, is SAVISQKPSRDICQRGTSLTIQCQVDSQVTMMFWYRQQPGQSLTLIATANQGSEATYESGFVIDKFPISRPNLTFSTLTVSNMSPEDSSIYLCSVGGLGDQPQHFGDGTRLSIL.

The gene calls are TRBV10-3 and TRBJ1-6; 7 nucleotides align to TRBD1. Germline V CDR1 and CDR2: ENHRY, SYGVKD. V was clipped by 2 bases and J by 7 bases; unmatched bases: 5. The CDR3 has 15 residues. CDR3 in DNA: TGTGCCATCAGTGAGAGGACAGGTAGAAATTCACCCCTCCACTTT. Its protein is CAISERTGRNSPLHF.

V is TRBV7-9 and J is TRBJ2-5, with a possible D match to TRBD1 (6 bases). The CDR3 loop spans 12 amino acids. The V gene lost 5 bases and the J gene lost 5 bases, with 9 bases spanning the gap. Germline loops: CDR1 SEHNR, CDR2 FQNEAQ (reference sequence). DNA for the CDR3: TGTGCCAGCAGCCGAGGACAGGAGACCCAGTACTTC. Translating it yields CASSRGQETQYF.

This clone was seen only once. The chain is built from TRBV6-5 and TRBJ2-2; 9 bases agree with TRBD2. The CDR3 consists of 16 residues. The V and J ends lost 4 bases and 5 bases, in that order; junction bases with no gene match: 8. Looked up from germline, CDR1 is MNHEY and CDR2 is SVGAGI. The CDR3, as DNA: TGTGCCAGCAGTTCAAAAGCGGGGGGCCGGACCGGGGAGCTGTTTTTT. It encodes CASSSKAGGRTGELFF.

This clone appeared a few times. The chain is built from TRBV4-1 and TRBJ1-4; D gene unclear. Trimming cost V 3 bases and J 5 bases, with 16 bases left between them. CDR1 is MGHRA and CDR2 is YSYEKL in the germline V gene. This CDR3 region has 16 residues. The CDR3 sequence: CASSQMEGLKNEKLFF. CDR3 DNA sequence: TGCGCCAGCAGCCAGATGGAGGGCCTGAAAAATGAAAAACTGTTTTTT.

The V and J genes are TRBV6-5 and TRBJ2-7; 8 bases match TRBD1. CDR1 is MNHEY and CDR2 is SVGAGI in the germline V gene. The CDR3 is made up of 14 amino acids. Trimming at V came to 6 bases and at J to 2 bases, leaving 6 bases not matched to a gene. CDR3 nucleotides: TGTGCCAGCAGACAGGGGGGTTCTGCCTACGAGCAGTACTTC. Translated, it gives CASRQGGSAYEQYF.

CDR3 in amino acids: CASLLQGQETQYF. The CDR3 DNA follows: TGTGCCAGCTTACTACAGGGACAAGAGACCCAGTACTTC. This rearrangement joins TRBV6-6 to TRBJ2-5; D is perhaps TRBD1 (6 bases). CDR3 length: 13 residues. V lost 8 bases, J lost 2 bases, and 12 bases lay in between. Germline CDR1 is MNHNY and CDR2 is SVGAGI (reference sequence).

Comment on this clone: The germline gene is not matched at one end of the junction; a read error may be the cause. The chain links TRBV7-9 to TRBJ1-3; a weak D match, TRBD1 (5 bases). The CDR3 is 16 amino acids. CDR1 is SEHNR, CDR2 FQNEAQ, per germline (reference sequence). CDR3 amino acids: CSSSLVGPAVGNTIYF. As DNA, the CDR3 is TGTTCCAGCAGCTTAGTGGGGCCCGCGGTCGGAAACACCATATATTTT.

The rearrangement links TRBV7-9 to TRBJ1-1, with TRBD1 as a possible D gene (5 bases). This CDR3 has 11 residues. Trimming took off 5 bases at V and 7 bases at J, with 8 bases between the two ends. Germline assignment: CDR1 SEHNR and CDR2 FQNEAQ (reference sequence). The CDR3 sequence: CASSATVEAFF. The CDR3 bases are TGTGCCAGCAGCGCGACAGTTGAAGCTTTCTTT.

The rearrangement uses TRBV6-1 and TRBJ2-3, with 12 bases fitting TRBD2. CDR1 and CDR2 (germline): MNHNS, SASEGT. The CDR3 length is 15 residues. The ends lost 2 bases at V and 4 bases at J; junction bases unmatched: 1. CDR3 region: CASSELAGGADTQYF. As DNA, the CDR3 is TGTGCCAGCAGTGAACTAGCGGGAGGGGCAGATACGCAGTATTTT.

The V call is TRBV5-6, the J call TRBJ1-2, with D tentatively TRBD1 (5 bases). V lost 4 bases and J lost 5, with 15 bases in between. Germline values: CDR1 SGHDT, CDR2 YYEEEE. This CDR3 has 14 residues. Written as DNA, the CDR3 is TGTGCCAGCAGCCCCCCAGGGTCGAATTATGGCTACACCTTC. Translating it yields CASSPPGSNYGYTF.

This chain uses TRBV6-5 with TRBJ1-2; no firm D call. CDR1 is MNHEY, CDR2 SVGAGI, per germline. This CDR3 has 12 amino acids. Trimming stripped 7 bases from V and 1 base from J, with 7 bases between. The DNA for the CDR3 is TGTGCCAGCACCCGGAGTAACTATGGCTACACCTTC. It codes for CASTRSNYGYTF.

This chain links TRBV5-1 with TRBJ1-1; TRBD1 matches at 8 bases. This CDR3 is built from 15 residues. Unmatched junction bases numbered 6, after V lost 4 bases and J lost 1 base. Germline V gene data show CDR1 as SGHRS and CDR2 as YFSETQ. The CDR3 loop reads CASSTRDRSNTEAFF. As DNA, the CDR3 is TGCGCCAGCAGCACCAGGGACAGGTCGAACACTGAAGCTTTCTTT.

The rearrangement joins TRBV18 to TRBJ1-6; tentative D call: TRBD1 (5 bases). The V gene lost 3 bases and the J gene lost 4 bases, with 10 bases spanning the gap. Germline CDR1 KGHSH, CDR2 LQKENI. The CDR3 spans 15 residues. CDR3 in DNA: TGTGCCAGCTCACCGGATGGGGGGTATAATTCACCCCTCCACTTT. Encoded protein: CASSPDGGYNSPLHF.

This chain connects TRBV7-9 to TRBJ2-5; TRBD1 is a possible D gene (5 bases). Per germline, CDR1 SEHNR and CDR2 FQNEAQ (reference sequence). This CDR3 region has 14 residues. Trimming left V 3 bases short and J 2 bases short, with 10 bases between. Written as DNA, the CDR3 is TGTGCCAGCAGCTTGGGGCAGGATCAAGAGACCCAGTACTTC. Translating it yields CASSLGQDQETQYF.

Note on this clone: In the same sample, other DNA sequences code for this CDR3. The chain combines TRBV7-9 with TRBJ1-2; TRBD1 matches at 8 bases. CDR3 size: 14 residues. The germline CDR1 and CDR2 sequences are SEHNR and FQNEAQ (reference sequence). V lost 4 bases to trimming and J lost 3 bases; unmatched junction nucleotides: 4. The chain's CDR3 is CASSSGTGDYGYTF. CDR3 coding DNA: TGTGCCAGCAGCTCGGGGACAGGTGACTATGGCTACACCTTC. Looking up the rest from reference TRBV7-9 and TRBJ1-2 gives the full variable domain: DTGVSQNPRHKITKRGQNVTFRCDPISEHNRLYWYRQTLGQGPEFLTYFQNEAQLEKSRLLSDRFSAERPKGSFSTLEIQRTEQGDSAMYLCASSSGTGDYGYTFGSGTRLTVV.

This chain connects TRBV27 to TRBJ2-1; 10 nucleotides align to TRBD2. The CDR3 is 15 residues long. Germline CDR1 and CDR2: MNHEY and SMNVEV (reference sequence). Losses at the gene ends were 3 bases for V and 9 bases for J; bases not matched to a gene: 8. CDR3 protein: CASSFGLAGASEQFF. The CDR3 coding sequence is TGTGCCAGCAGTTTCGGGCTAGCGGGAGCGTCTGAGCAGTTCTTC.

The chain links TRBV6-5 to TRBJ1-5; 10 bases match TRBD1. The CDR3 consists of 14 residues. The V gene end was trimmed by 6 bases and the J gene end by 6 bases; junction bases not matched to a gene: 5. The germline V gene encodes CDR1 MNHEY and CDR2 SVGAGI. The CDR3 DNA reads TGTGCCAGCAGGCGGACAGGGGGATCTCAGCCCCAGCATTTT. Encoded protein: CASRRTGGSQPQHF.

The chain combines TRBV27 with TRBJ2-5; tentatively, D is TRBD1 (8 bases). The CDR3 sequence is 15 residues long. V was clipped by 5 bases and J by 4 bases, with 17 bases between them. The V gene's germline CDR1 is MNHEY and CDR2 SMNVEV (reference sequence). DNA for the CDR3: TGTGCCAGCAGTACCGGACAGGGAGGGACAGAGACCCAGTACTTC. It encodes CASSTGQGGTETQYF.

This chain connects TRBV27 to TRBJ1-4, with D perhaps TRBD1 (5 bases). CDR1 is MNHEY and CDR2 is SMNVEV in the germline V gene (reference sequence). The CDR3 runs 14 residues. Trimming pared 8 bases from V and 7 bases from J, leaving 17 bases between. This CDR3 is CASLRGGIGEKLFF. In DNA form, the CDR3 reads TGTGCCAGCTTGCGGGGGGGAATCGGTGAAAAACTGTTTTTT.

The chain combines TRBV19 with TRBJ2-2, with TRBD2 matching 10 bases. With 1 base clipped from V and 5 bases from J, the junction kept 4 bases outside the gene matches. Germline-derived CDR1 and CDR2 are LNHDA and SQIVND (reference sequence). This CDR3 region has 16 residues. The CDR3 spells CASSIAPSGSTGELFF. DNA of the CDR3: TGTGCCAGTAGTATAGCCCCTAGCGGGAGTACCGGGGAGCTGTTTTTT.

The CDR3 region has the DNA TGTGCCAGCAGTTCACAGGGGGGGGGCAATCAGCCCCAGCATTTT. Its translation is CASSSQGGGNQPQHF. The rearrangement joins TRBV7-3 to TRBJ1-5; 8 bases agree with TRBD1. The CDR3 is made up of 15 amino acids. Germline V gene data show CDR1 as SGHTA and CDR2 as FQGTGA. J was trimmed by 2 bases and V by 6 bases; bases with no gene match: 6.

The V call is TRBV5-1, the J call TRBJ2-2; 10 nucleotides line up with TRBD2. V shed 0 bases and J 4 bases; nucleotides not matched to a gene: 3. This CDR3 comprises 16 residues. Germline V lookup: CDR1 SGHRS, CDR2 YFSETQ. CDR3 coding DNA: TGCGCCAGCAGCTTGGTCACTAGCGGGGCCACCGGGGAGCTGTTTTTT. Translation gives CASSLVTSGATGELFF.

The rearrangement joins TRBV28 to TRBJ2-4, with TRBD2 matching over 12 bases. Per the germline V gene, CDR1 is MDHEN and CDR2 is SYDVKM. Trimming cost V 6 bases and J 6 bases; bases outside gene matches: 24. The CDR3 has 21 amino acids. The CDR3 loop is CASRPAVPGLAGTGLGNIQYF. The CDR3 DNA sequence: TGTGCCAGCAGGCCCGCAGTACCCGGACTAGCGGGAACCGGTCTAGGAAACATTCAGTACTTC.

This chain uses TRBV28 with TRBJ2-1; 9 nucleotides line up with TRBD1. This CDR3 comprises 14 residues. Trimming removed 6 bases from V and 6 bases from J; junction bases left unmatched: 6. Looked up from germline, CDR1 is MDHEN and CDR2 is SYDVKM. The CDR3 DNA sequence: TGTGCCAGCAGGGGGACAGGGACCAGCAATGAGCAGTTCTTC. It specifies CASRGTGTSNEQFF.